The present T cell receptor beta chain was sequenced within a study of T cell changes during pregnancy in multiple sclerosis. Sequencing was performed with immunoSEQ multiplex PCR; in TCRdb, only in-frame clones are kept and a portion is missing. The sample consists of more than 35,000 clones, about 94% of them appearing once. The CDR3 spans 14 residues. V shed 5 bases and J 8 bases; nucleotides not matched to a gene: 8. Germline-derived CDR1 and CDR2 are SNHLY and FYNNEI. This clone was counted a single time. The sample was CD4+ T cells from peripheral blood mononuclear cells, taken in the second trimester of pregnancy. The TCR sequence derives from a female donor with multiple sclerosis, enrolled in a pregnancy study. V and J are TRBV2 and TRBJ2-4; 8 nucleotides match TRBD2. Written as DNA, the CDR3 is TGTGCCAGCAGTACCGGGGGGGGCCGGGACATTCAGTACTTC. Protein sequence: CASSTGGGRDIQYF.